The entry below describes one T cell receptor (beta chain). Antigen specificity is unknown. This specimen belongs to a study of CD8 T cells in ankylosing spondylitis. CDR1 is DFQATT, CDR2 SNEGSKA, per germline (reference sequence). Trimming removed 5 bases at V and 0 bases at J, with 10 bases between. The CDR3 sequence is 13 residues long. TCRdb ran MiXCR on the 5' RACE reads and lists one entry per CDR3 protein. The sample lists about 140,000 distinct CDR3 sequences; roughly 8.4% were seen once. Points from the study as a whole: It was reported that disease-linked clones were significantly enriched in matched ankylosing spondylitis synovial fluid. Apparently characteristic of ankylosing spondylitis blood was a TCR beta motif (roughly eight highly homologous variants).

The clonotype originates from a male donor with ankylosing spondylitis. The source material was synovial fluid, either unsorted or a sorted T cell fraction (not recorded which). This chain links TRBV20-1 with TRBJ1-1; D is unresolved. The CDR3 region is CSAEQSLNTEAFF. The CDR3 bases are TGCAGTGCTGAACAGAGCTTGAACACTGAAGCTTTCTTT.